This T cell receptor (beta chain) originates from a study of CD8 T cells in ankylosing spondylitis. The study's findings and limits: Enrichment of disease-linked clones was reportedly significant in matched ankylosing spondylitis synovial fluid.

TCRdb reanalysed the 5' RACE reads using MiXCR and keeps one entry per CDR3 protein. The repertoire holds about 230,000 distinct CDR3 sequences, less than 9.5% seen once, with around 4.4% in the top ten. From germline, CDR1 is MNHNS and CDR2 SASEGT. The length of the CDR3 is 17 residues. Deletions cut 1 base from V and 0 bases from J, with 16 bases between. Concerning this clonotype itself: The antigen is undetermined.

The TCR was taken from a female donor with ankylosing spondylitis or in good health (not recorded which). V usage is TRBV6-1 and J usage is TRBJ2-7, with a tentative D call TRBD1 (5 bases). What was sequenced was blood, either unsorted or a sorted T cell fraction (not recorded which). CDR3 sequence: CASSEEFDSTISYEQYF. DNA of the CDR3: TGTGCCAGCAGTGAAGAGTTTGACAGTACCATCTCCTACGAGCAGTACTTC.